A selection of T cell receptor beta chains follows, all from one sample in a study of shared clonotypes between healthy human individuals. Some clones are missing from TCRdb's copy, which holds only in-frame ones; the method was immunoSEQ multiplex PCR. The sample contains 950,000 to 1,100,000 clones, under 80% of which appear only once. The sequenced material came from memory CD4+ T cells sorted from blood. The receptors originated from a man younger than 35 in good health. The CDR3 runs from the conserved cysteine through the conserved F or W. A D gene is named only where the DNA matches it firmly. Clone size is not always given. Where it is, it says once, few, many or a class for expanded clones.

D	size	V	J	CDR3	DNA
.	few	TRBV6-6	TRBJ2-2	CASSYSMEPGELFF	TGTGCCAGCAGTTACTCGATGGAACCCGGGGAGCTGTTTTTT
.	.	TRBV2	TRBJ1-6	CASSLGTDNGPLHF	TGTGCCAGCAGCCTAGGGACCGACAATGGGCCCCTCCACTTT
.	.	TRBV18	TRBJ2-5	CASSPLGPPKGEETQYF	TGTGCCAGCTCACCACTCGGACCGCCTAAGGGTGAAGAGACCCAGTACTTC
.	.	TRBV19	TRBJ1-2	CASSGRGSNGYTF	TGTGCCAGTAGTGGCCGAGGGTCGAATGGCTACACCTTC
TRBD1	.	TRBV2	TRBJ2-5	CASRKTGPQETQYF	TGTGCCAGCAGGAAGACAGGGCCGCAAGAGACCCAGTACTTC
.	.	TRBV5-1	TRBJ2-2	CASSPGLSTGELFF	TGCGCCAGCAGCCCGGGACTCTCCACCGGGGAGCTGTTTTTT
TRBD1	.	TRBV6-1	TRBJ2-3	CATLHRGSGTDTQYF	TGTGCCACCCTGCACAGGGGATCAGGCACAGATACGCAGTATTTT
.	.	TRBV28	TRBJ2-4	CASRGGGQNIQYF	TGTGCCAGCAGGGGGGGAGGACAAAACATTCAGTACTTC
.	.	TRBV6-5	TRBJ1-1	CASIKWTSGTEAFF	TGTGCCAGCATTAAGTGGACCTCAGGCACTGAAGCTTTCTTT
TRBD2	.	TRBV10-2	TRBJ2-2	CASIGRYTGELFF	TGCGCCAGCATCGGGAGGTACACCGGGGAGCTGTTTTTT
.	.	TRBV18	TRBJ2-1	CASSPGVAGYNEQFF	TGTGCCAGCTCACCGGGGGTAGCTGGATACAATGAGCAGTTCTTC
TRBD2	.	TRBV10-1	TRBJ2-3	CASSKESGTSGRTDTQYF	TGCGCCAGCAGCAAGGAATCGGGGACTAGCGGGAGGACAGATACGCAGTATTTT
TRBD1	few	TRBV5-1	TRBJ2-5	CASSSWDRGPTQETQYF	TGCGCCAGCAGCTCGTGGGACAGGGGGCCGACGCAAGAGACCCAGTACTTC
.	.	TRBV5-1	TRBJ2-3	CASSLEPGLTDTQYF	TGCGCCAGCAGCTTGGAGCCGGGGCTTACAGATACGCAGTATTTT
TRBD1	.	TRBV4-3	TRBJ2-7	CASSRGTGDTYEQYF	TGCGCCAGCAGCCGCGGGACAGGGGATACCTACGAGCAGTACTTC
.	.	TRBV11-2	TRBJ2-1	CASSLVGREWDEQFF	TGTGCCAGCAGCTTAGTGGGACGGGAGTGGGATGAGCAGTTCTTC
.	.	TRBV4-1	TRBJ2-7	CASSQGTGGSYEQYF	TGCGCCAGCAGCCAAGGGACTGGCGGTTCCTACGAGCAGTACTTC
TRBD1	.	TRBV5-6	TRBJ1-1	CASSLYLKGAAEAFF	TGTGCCAGCAGCTTGTATCTAAAGGGGGCCGCTGAAGCTTTCTTT
.	.	TRBV6-4	TRBJ1-1	CAIPSSGLKNTEAFF	TGTGCCATCCCAAGTTCCGGGCTGAAGAACACTGAAGCTTTCTTT
TRBD1	.	TRBV7-8	TRBJ2-7	CASSHRGSRLDEQYF	TGTGCCAGCAGTCACAGGGGGTCACGTCTAGACGAGCAGTACTTC
.	.	TRBV18	TRBJ2-1	CASSPGVGNYNEQFF	TGTGCCAGCTCACCGGGCGTTGGTAACTACAATGAGCAGTTCTTC
.	once	TRBV2	TRBJ2-5	CASRQDGETQYF	TGTGCCAGCCGTCAGGACGGGGAGACCCAGTACTTC
TRBD1	.	TRBV4-3	TRBJ2-3	CASSQAGTGVMDTQYF	TGCGCCAGCAGCCAAGCCGGGACAGGGGTCATGGATACGCAGTATTTT
.	once	TRBV28	TRBJ1-1	CASSLALLNTEAFF	TGTGCCAGCAGTTTAGCACTTTTGAACACTGAAGCTTTCTTT
.	many	TRBV27	TRBJ1-6	CASSVIQGYGANSPLHF	TGTGCCAGCAGTGTAATACAGGGCTACGGGGCTAATTCACCCCTCCACTTT
.	.	TRBV5-6	TRBJ1-2	CASSLAAAGGYTF	TGTGCCAGCAGCTTGGCCGCCGCCGGTGGCTACACCTTC
TRBD2	.	TRBV6-4	TRBJ2-1	CASSELAGSPHEQFF	TGTGCCAGCAGTGAACTAGCGGGGAGCCCCCATGAGCAGTTCTTC
.	.	TRBV2	TRBJ2-1	CASSRRGDEQFF	TGTGCCAGCAGTCGGAGAGGAGATGAGCAGTTCTTC
.	.	TRBV6-6	TRBJ2-1	CASGDRPRDEQFF	TGTGCCAGCGGAGACAGGCCCCGTGATGAGCAGTTCTTC
TRBD1	few	TRBV7-7	TRBJ1-5	CASSRQDRGSNQPQHF	TGTGCTAGCAGCCGCCAGGACAGGGGAAGCAATCAGCCCCAGCATTTT
TRBD1	.	TRBV6-5	TRBJ2-7	CASRGTGVYEQYF	TGTGCCAGCAGAGGGACAGGAGTTTACGAGCAGTACTTC
TRBD1	.	TRBV4-1	TRBJ1-2	CASSSIRDRSYYGYTF	TGCGCCAGCAGCTCCATCCGGGACAGGTCCTACTATGGCTACACCTTC
.	.	TRBV7-2	TRBJ2-2	CASSKPPGRDYTGELFF	TGTGCCAGCAGTAAACCACCCGGGCGGGATTACACCGGGGAGCTGTTTTTT
TRBD1	.	TRBV7-2	TRBJ1-4	CASSFPGQGTNEKLFF	TGTGCCAGCAGCTTCCCGGGACAGGGGACTAATGAAAAACTGTTTTTT
TRBD2	.	TRBV5-5	TRBJ2-7	CASSYLAGGTYEQYF	TGTGCCAGCAGTTACCTAGCGGGGGGGACCTACGAGCAGTACTTC
.	.	TRBV7-8	TRBJ2-5	CASSLMTVGAETQYF	TGTGCCAGCAGCCTAATGACAGTGGGGGCCGAGACCCAGTACTTC
TRBD1	.	TRBV4-2	TRBJ1-5	CASSQDRQGYNQPQHF	TGTGCCAGCAGCCAAGATCGACAGGGCTATAATCAGCCCCAGCATTTT
TRBD1	.	TRBV18	TRBJ2-2	CASSPWTGGSGELFF	TGTGCCAGCTCACCATGGACAGGGGGATCCGGGGAGCTGTTTTTT
TRBD2	.	TRBV19	TRBJ2-3	CASSPGTSGTDTQYF	TGTGCCAGTAGTCCAGGGACTAGCGGGACAGATACGCAGTATTTT
TRBD1	.	TRBV9	TRBJ1-1	CASSVAGDSRTEAFF	TGTGCCAGCAGCGTAGCTGGGGACAGCCGCACTGAAGCTTTCTTT
.	many	TRBV7-6	TRBJ2-3	CASSLGGSYDTQYF	TGTGCCAGCAGCTTAGGGGGGAGCTACGATACGCAGTATTTT
.	.	TRBV5-1	TRBJ2-5	CASSWGLAERETQYF	TGCGCCAGCAGCTGGGGTTTAGCGGAAAGGGAGACCCAGTACTTC
TRBD1	.	TRBV6-5	TRBJ2-7	CASSLTGMSSYEQYF	TGTGCCAGCAGTTTGACAGGGATGAGCTCCTACGAGCAGTACTTC
.	.	TRBV10-3	TRBJ1-2	CAISAGIPGGYTF	TGTGCCATCAGTGCCGGGATCCCCGGGGGCTACACCTTC
TRBD2	.	TRBV27	TRBJ2-1	CASSPGLAGVGEQFF	TGTGCCAGCAGTCCGGGACTAGCGGGAGTAGGTGAGCAGTTCTTC
.	.	TRBV19	TRBJ2-7	CASRGSGVYEQYF	TGTGCCAGCCGGGGGAGCGGAGTCTACGAGCAGTACTTC
TRBD1	.	TRBV7-2	TRBJ1-5	CASSLVGGQLSNQPQHF	TGTGCCAGCAGCTTAGTAGGGGGACAGCTTAGCAATCAGCCCCAGCATTTT
.	few	TRBV10-3	TRBJ2-5	CAISESRLPETQYF	TGTGCCATCAGTGAGTCCCGACTCCCAGAGACCCAGTACTTC
.	.	TRBV10-3	TRBJ1-6	CAISESPDSSLHF	TGTGCCATCAGTGAGTCCCCGGACTCATCCCTCCACTTT
.	.	TRBV7-8	TRBJ1-2	CASSPRGTAYGYTF	TGTGCCAGCAGCCCCCGGGGGACGGCCTATGGCTACACCTTC
TRBD1	.	TRBV5-1	TRBJ1-4	CASSLAPGQGNEKLFF	TGCGCCAGCAGCTTGGCACCGGGACAGGGTAATGAAAAACTGTTTTTT